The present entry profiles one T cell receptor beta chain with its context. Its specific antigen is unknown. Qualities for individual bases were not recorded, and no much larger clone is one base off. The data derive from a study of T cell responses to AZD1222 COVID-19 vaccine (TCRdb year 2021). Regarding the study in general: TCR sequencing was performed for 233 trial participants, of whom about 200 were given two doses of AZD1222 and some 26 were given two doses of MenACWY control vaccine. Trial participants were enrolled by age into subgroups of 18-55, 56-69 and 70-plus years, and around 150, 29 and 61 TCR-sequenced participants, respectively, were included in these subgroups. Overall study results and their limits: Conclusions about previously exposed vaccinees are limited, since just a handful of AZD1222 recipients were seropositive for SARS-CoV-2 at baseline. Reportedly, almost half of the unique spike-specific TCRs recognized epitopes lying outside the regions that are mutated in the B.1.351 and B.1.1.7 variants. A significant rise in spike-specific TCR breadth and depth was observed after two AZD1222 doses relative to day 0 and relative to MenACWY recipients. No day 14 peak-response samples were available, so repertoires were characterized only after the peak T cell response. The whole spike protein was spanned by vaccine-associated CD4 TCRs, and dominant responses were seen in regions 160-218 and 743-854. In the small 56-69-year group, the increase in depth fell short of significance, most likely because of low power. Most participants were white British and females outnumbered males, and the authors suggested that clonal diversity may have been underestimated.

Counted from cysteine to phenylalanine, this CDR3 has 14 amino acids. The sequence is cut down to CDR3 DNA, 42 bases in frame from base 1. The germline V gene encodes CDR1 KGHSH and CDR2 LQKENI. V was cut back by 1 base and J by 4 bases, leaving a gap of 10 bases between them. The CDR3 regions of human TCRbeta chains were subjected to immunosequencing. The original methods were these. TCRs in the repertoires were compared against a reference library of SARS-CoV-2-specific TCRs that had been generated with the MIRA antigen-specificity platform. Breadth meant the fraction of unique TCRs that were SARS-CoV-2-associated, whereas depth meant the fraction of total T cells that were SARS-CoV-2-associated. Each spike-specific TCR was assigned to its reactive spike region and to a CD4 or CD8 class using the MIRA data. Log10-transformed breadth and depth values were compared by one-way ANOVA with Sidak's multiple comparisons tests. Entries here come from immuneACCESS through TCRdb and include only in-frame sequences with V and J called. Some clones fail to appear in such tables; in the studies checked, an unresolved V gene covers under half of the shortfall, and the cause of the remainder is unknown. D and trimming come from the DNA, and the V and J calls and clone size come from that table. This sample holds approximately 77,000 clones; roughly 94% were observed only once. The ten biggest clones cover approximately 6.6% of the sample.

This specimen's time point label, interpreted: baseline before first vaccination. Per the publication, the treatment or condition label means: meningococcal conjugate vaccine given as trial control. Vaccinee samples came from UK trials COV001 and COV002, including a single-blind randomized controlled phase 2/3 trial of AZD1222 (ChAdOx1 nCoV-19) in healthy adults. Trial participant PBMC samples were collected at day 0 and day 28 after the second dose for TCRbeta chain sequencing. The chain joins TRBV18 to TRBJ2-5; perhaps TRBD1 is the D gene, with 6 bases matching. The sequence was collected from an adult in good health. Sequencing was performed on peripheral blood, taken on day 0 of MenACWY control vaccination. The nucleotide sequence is TGTGCCAGCTCACCACAGGGGGTAGGAGAGACCCAGTACTTC. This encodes CASSPQGVGETQYF. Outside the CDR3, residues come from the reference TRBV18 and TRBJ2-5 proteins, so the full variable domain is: NAGVMQNPRHLVRRRGQEARLRCSPMKGHSHVYWYRQLPEEGLKFMVYLQKENIIDESGMPKERFSAEFPKEGPSILRIQQVVRGDSAAYFCASSPQGVGETQYFGPGTRLLVL.